This TCR beta chain derives from a study of cytomegalovirus exposure and HLA in healthy donors. V gave up 2 bases and J gave up 0 bases, with 8 bases separating them. CDR1 and CDR2 (germline): MDHEN, SYDVKM. The CDR3 covers 16 residues. PCR employed 60 Vbeta and 13 Jbeta primers. Sequenced by immunoSEQ multiplex PCR; TCRdb stores in-frame clones only, minus some. The sample has 120,000 to 150,000 clones, 75% to 80% seen once. Points from the study as a whole: Sequencing likely produced, as an artifact, a cluster of highly shared sequence variants.

Comment on this clone: Its antigen remains unknown.

This TCR was sampled from a man between 18 and 29 years old in good health and CMV-seronegative. The chain links TRBV28 to TRBJ2-6; TRBD1 might be the D (5 bases). Sequenced: PBMCs. The CDR3 DNA reads as TGTGCCAGCAGTTTAGCGACAGTCTCTGGGGCCAACGTCCTGACTTTC. Its translation is CASSLATVSGANVLTF.